These 9 T cell receptor beta chains originate from one sample sequenced in a study of cytomegalovirus exposure and HLA in healthy donors. Primers: 60 Vbeta forward and 13 Jbeta reverse. Measured with immunoSEQ multiplex PCR; TCRdb has only the in-frame clones, and not every one. The sample gives about 140,000 clones, 78% of which show up once; about 2.8% is in the top ten. Sequenced material: PBMCs. These receptors originate from a male donor in good health and CMV-seronegative.

CDR3 DNA sequence: TGTGCCAGCAGCCTCCCTGGTACCAAGACTAGCGGGCACGTCTATACGCAGTATTTT. It yields the protein CASSLPGTKTSGHVYTQYF. J is TRBJ2-3 and V is TRBV2; 10 nucleotides line up with TRBD2. The germline V gene encodes CDR1 SNHLY and CDR2 FYNNEI. The CDR3 runs to 19 residues. The V segment lost 6 bases and the J segment 7 bases; nucleotides outside the gene matches: 22.

This chain links TRBV14 with TRBJ1-4; no clear D. Germline CDR1 reads SGHDN; CDR2 reads FVKESK. This CDR3 is built from 16 residues. Between the trimmed V and J ends, which lost 1 base and 7 bases, there was a span of 16 bases. For the CDR3, the DNA is TGTGCCAGCAGCCAAGTCGTAGGCAGGTGGTCTGAAAAACTGTTTTTT. Its protein is CASSQVVGRWSEKLFF.

This clone occurred a few times. The rearrangement joins TRBV5-1 to TRBJ2-2; 7 bases are a match to TRBD1. Germline trimming cut 0 bases from V and 2 bases from J; bases unmatched to any gene: 4. This CDR3 is built from 16 residues. Germline assignment: CDR1 SGHRS and CDR2 YFSETQ. CDR3 protein: CASSLEGTANTGELFF. CDR3 sequence (DNA): TGCGCCAGCAGCTTGGAAGGGACAGCAAACACCGGGGAGCTGTTTTTT.

The chain carries TRBV6-5 and TRBJ1-2; possible D gene TRBD1, 6 bases. Germline CDR1 is MNHEY and CDR2 is SVGAGI. V lost 2 bases to trimming and J lost 7 bases, with 11 bases between them. CDR3 length: 13 residues. This CDR3 reads CASSYIRGAGYTF. The CDR3 nucleotides read TGTGCCAGCAGTTACATCCGGGGGGCTGGCTACACCTTC.

The chain couples TRBV19 to TRBJ1-2; 7 bases line up with TRBD1. After removal of 2 bases from V and 4 bases from J, the junction contained 10 bases not matched to a gene. Germline values: CDR1 LNHDA, CDR2 SQIVND (reference sequence). This CDR3 region has 16 residues. CDR3 protein: CASSISFTGQSYGYTF. CDR3 DNA: TGTGCCAGTAGTATATCGTTTACGGGACAGTCCTATGGCTACACCTTC.

This clone is a singleton in its sample. The CDR3 nucleotides are TGTGCCAGCAGCTTCGTACAGAAAGAGACCCAGTACTTC. This translates into CASSFVQKETQYF. The J gene is TRBJ2-5, the V gene TRBV7-9; no reliable D call. V was pared by 3 bases and J by 3 bases, with 8 bases between. The CDR3 has 13 amino acids. CDR1 is SEHNR and CDR2 is FQNEAQ in the germline V gene (reference sequence).

There are a few counts of this clone. In nucleotides, the CDR3 is TGTGCCAGCAGCCCTTCCGGCAGGGGGTCCTACGAGCAGTACTTC. This sequence encodes CASSPSGRGSYEQYF. This chain joins TRBV9 and TRBJ2-5; the match to TRBD1 covers 7 bases. The assigned J gene may be wrong: the sequence end matches TRBJ2-7 better. The germline CDR1 and CDR2 sequences are SGDLS and YYNGEE. This CDR3 spans 15 amino acids.

In this sample, this clone is medium-sized. The chain is built from TRBV10-3 and TRBJ1-3, with D hard to call. CDR1 is ENHRY and CDR2 is SYGVKD in the germline V gene. V was cut by 0 bases and J by 0 bases, with 6 bases left in between. The CDR3 extends over 15 amino acids. The CDR3 DNA follows: TGTGCCATCAGTGAGTCAGCGTACTCTGGAAACACCATATATTTT. The encoded protein is CAISESAYSGNTIYF.

The chain couples TRBV7-8 to TRBJ1-3; a possible D gene is TRBD1 (5 bases). CDR1 SGHVS and CDR2 FQNEAQ come from the germline V gene. This CDR3 contains 14 residues. V was pared by 9 bases and J by 0 bases, with 12 bases between. The DNA of the CDR3 is TGTGCCAGTGGTGGGGCGAGCTCTGGAAACACCATATATTTT. Its translation: CASGGASSGNTIYF.